What follows are 26 T cell receptor beta chains derived from one specimen sequenced in a study of CXCR3-negative and CXCR3-positive naive CD8 T cells. The study's findings and limits: A higher hydrophobicity marked the TRB CDR3s of CXCR3-positive naive cells versus CXCR3-negative naive cells.

No antigen has been assigned to these receptors. UMI-labeled 5' RACE TRB cDNA libraries were prepared from the cells. From the 5' RACE reads, TCRdb lists one entry per CDR3 protein and no DNA. This repertoire includes fewer than 140,000 distinct CDR3 sequences. Sequenced sample: naive CXCR3+ CD8+ T cells from blood. Indicated subset: CD45RO-CCR7+CD27+CD95- naive CD8+ T cells expressing CXCR3 (TNR3+). These receptors all come from a human donor in good health. Some clones in this sample may be carry-over from other donors' samples.

The rearrangement joins TRBV27 to TRBJ1-2; no DNA is available, so the TRBD1 call from TCRdb remains unchecked. Looked up from germline, CDR1 is MNHEY and CDR2 is SMNVEV (reference sequence). The CDR3 covers 17 residues. The CDR3 reads CASSLSADRGLNYGYTF.

The chain joins TRBV28 to TRBJ1-1; TCRdb gives TRBD1 as the D gene, but with no DNA this cannot be confirmed. This CDR3 region has 15 residues. Germline CDR1 reads MDHEN; CDR2 reads SYDVKM. The CDR3 spells CASSEGETRNTEAFF.

This chain uses TRBV12-3 or TRBV12-4 with TRBJ1-2; absent DNA, TCRdb's TRBD1 call cannot be checked. The CDR3 contains 13 residues. This CDR3 is CASSPGQGVGYTF.

The rearrangement joins TRBV7-9 to TRBJ1-2. Germline lookup yields CDR1 SEHNR and CDR2 FQNEAQ (reference sequence). The CDR3 consists of 11 residues. The CDR3 protein is CASSHSSGYTF.

The CDR3 here is CSAGTGDYEQYF. This chain connects TRBV29-1 to TRBJ2-7; without DNA, the TCRdb call of TRBD1 cannot be checked. CDR3 length: 12 amino acids. Looked up from germline, CDR1 is SQVTM and CDR2 is ANQGSEA.

The chain combines TRBV9 with TRBJ2-1; TCRdb proposes TRBD1, but this gene call is untestable without DNA. The germline gives CDR1 SGDLS, CDR2 YYNGEE. The CDR3 is made up of 16 amino acids. The CDR3 region is CASSGGTGVSYNEQFF.

The rearrangement links TRBV29-1 to TRBJ2-7; TCRdb proposes TRBD1, but this gene call is untestable without DNA. The CDR3 has 15 residues. Germline loops: CDR1 SQVTM, CDR2 ANQGSEA. This CDR3 reads CSVAPGRTNLYEQYF.

The chain couples TRBV6-2 or TRBV6-3 to TRBJ2-5; the D call of TRBD1 rests on TCRdb alone, since no DNA is present to check it. Germline loops: CDR1 MNHEY, CDR2 SVGEGT. The CDR3 runs to 19 residues. The CDR3 loop reads CASSETAPGGGPAQETQYF.

V usage is TRBV11-3 and J usage is TRBJ1-1. The germline V gene has CDR1 SGHNT and CDR2 YENEEA. This CDR3 comprises 15 residues. The CDR3: CASSRRQTLNTEAFF. The complete variable domain, with remaining parts taken from reference TRBV11-3 and TRBJ1-1, reads EAGVVQSPRYKIIEKKQPVAFWCNPISGHNTLYWYLQNLGQGPELLIRYENEEAVDDSQLPKDRFSAERLKGVDSTLKIQPAELGDSAVYLCASSRRQTLNTEAFFGQGTRLTVV.

V gene TRBV21-1 combines with J gene TRBJ2-7; TCRdb's D call, TRBD1, is unchecked because there is no DNA. TRBV21-1 constitutes a pseudogene. This CDR3 is 17 amino acids long. The CDR3 reads CATPRFCLRQGYYEQYF.

This chain connects TRBV12-3 or TRBV12-4 to TRBJ1-2; TCRdb gives TRBD1 as the D gene, but with no DNA this cannot be confirmed. This CDR3 has 14 amino acids. CDR3 region: CASSGQGPYYGYTF.

V gene TRBV29-1 combines with J gene TRBJ2-7. This CDR3 region has 12 residues. Germline lookup yields CDR1 SQVTM and CDR2 ANQGSEA. CDR3 sequence: CSFRQGPYEQYF.

The chain has TRBV11-2 and TRBJ2-2; TCRdb lists TRBD1, though no DNA is available to test this call. The CDR3 sequence is 15 residues long. Per germline, CDR1 SGHAT and CDR2 FQNNGV. The CDR3 loop is CASSAGTGWTGELFF.

The chain employs TRBV28 and TRBJ2-7. Germline V lookup: CDR1 MDHEN, CDR2 SYDVKM. The CDR3 sequence is 13 residues long. CDR3 loop: CASSFTYQYEQYF. Variable domain in full (rest from reference TRBV28 and TRBJ2-7): DVKVTQSSRYLVKRTGEKVFLECVQDMDHENMFWYRQDPGLGLRLIYFSYDVKMKEKGDIPEGYSVSREKKERFSLILESASTNQTSMYLCASSFTYQYEQYFGPGTRLTVT.

The rearrangement links TRBV20-1 to TRBJ2-7; TCRdb gives TRBD1 as the D gene, but with no DNA this cannot be confirmed. The CDR3 length is 13 residues. CDR1 and CDR2 (germline): DFQATT, SNEGSKA (reference sequence). This chain's CDR3 is CSARAARVGEQYF.

This chain links TRBV19 with TRBJ2-1; TCRdb indicates TRBD1, and absent DNA this call remains unverified. This CDR3 contains 15 residues. In germline, CDR1 is LNHDA, CDR2 SQIVND (reference sequence). CDR3 residues: CASSITGEIYNEQFF.

The chain uses TRBV6-5 and TRBJ2-5; TCRdb's assignment of TRBD1 cannot be checked, as there is no DNA. This CDR3 is 13 amino acids long. Germline CDR1 is MNHEY and CDR2 is SVGAGI. The CDR3 region is CASSDGRQETQYF.

The CDR3 is CASSQGGNNEQFF. The J gene is TRBJ2-1, the V gene TRBV6-2 or TRBV6-3; the TCRdb D gene call, TRBD1, has no DNA to confirm it. Germline CDR1 is MNHEY and CDR2 is SVGEGT. The CDR3 extends over 13 amino acids.

The V gene is TRBV15, the J gene TRBJ2-1; TCRdb picks TRBD2, but there is no DNA to check that call. This CDR3 region has 16 residues. Germline CDR1 LNHNV, CDR2 YYDKDF (reference sequence). CDR3 in amino acids: CATSRAPSEAYNEQFF.

The chain carries TRBV7-3 and TRBJ1-1. The CDR3 is 13 amino acids. Germline lookup yields CDR1 SGHTA and CDR2 FQGTGA. CDR3 amino acids: CASSPVLNTEAFF.

The chain recombines TRBV2 with TRBJ2-7. The germline gives CDR1 SNHLY, CDR2 FYNNEI. The CDR3 has 13 residues. The CDR3 sequence: CASSDEVLYEQYF.

The chain carries TRBV5-1 and TRBJ2-1; TCRdb lists TRBD1, though no DNA is available to test this call. The CDR3 contains 14 residues. Per germline, CDR1 SGHRS and CDR2 YFSETQ. This CDR3 is CASSLEGGHNEQFF.

The CDR3 spells CSGVGESSYEQYF. This chain connects TRBV29-1 to TRBJ2-7; as DNA is missing, the TRBD1 call by TCRdb cannot be tested. Germline lookup yields CDR1 SQVTM and CDR2 ANQGSEA. The CDR3 extends over 13 amino acids.

This chain connects TRBV28 to TRBJ1-6; TCRdb indicates TRBD1, and absent DNA this call remains unverified. The CDR3 has 13 residues. Looked up from germline, CDR1 is MDHEN and CDR2 is SYDVKM. The chain's CDR3 is CASSTGGHSPLHF.

This sequence joins TRBV29-1 and TRBJ1-2; TCRdb designates TRBD1, a call that cannot be tested without DNA. CDR3 length: 12 amino acids. Germline CDR1 and CDR2: SQVTM and ANQGSEA. CDR3 protein: CSVGTGAGGYTF. The full variable domain, its missing parts supplied by reference TRBV29-1 and TRBJ1-2, is SAVISQKPSRDICQRGTSLTIQCQVDSQVTMMFWYRQQPGQSLTLIATANQGSEATYESGFVIDKFPISRPNLTFSTLTVSNMSPEDSSIYLCSVGTGAGGYTFGSGTRLTVV.

The V gene is TRBV9, the J gene TRBJ2-3; TCRdb returns TRBD2, unconfirmable since there is no DNA. CDR1 and CDR2 (germline): SGDLS, YYNGEE. There are 16 residues in the CDR3. The CDR3 region is CASSENPGLPTDTQYF. Full variable domain (outside the CDR3, taken from reference TRBV9 and TRBJ2-3): DSGVTQTPKHLITATGQRVTLRCSPRSGDLSVYWYQQSLDQGLQFLIQYYNGEERAKGNILERFSAQQFPDLHSELNLSSLELGDSALYFCASSENPGLPTDTQYFGPGTRLTVL.